This is a list of T cell receptor beta chains from one sample in a study of cytomegalovirus exposure and HLA in healthy donors. Clones were read by immunoSEQ multiplex PCR, and TCRdb kept only the in-frame ones, dropping some. The data contain some 110,000 clones, roughly 80% of them singletons. The sequencing input was PBMCs. These TCRs come from a man aged 30 to 45 in good health and CMV-seronegative. Each CDR3 is given with its conserved first and last residue. A D gene is named only where the DNA matches it firmly. A clone size is listed for some rows: how often the clone was seen (once, few, many), or a class if it is expanded.

abundance	j_gene	d_gene	v_gene	CDR3nt	CDR3aa
NA	TRBJ1-4	NA	TRBV6-1	TGTGCCAGCAGTGGTAAAGGTCGGGGAAATGAAAAACTGTTTTTT	CASSGKGRGNEKLFF
few	TRBJ2-7	TRBD1	TRBV6-5	TGTGCCAGCAGTTACTCGAAAGGGACAGGCGAGCAGTACTTC	CASSYSKGTGEQYF
NA	TRBJ1-5	NA	TRBV28	TGTGCCAGCAGCCGAACAGGGCGACAGCCCCAGCATTTT	CASSRTGRQPQHF
once	TRBJ2-1	NA	TRBV25-1	TGTGCCAGCGAATCTACGGGTCGTTCCTACAATGAGCAGTTCTTC	CASESTGRSYNEQFF
NA	TRBJ1-1	NA	TRBV9	TGTGCCAGCAGCCCCCGTGTCTCCGCGGCGGGCGCTGAAGCTTTCTTT	CASSPRVSAAGAEAFF
NA	TRBJ1-2	NA	TRBV9	TGTGCCAGCAGCGAGGGAGCGGGGATTTCCTACACCTTC	CASSEGAGISYTF
NA	TRBJ2-1	NA	TRBV5-6	TGTGCCAGCAGCTTGCCGGGGGCGGGGGATGAGCAGTTCTTC	CASSLPGAGDEQFF
few	TRBJ2-2	NA	TRBV15	TGTGCCACCAGCTCCGCCGGGACAAGTAACACCGGGGAGCTGTTTTTT	CATSSAGTSNTGELFF
once	TRBJ1-2	TRBD1	TRBV28	TGTGCCAGCAGTCTCAAACTTTACAGGGGGCGTATGGACGGCTACACCTTC	CASSLKLYRGRMDGYTF
NA	TRBJ2-1	TRBD1	TRBV29-1	TGCAGCGTCCTCGGACAGGGCACCTACAATGAGCAGTTCTTC	CSVLGQGTYNEQFF
NA	TRBJ1-4	NA	TRBV27	TGTGCCAGCAGTTCCTCCTATAATGAAAAACTGTTTTTT	CASSSSYNEKLFF
NA	TRBJ2-5	NA	TRBV6-1	TGTGCCAGCGCCGCCTACCTAGAGACCCAGTACTTC	CASAAYLETQYF
NA	TRBJ2-7	NA	TRBV5-4	TGTGCCAGCACTCTGGGGGGAGAGGCCTACGAGCAGTACTTC	CASTLGGEAYEQYF
NA	TRBJ1-5	TRBD1	TRBV5-1	TGCGCCAGCAGCTTGGGCCCAACAGGGGTGGGCAATCAGCCCCAGCATTTT	CASSLGPTGVGNQPQHF
NA	TRBJ2-7	TRBD1	TRBV6-5	TGTGCCAGCAGTCTACAGGGGGCCCCCTACGAGCAGTACTTC	CASSLQGAPYEQYF
NA	TRBJ2-5	TRBD2	TRBV9	TGTGCCAGCAGCGTAGAAGCGGGGAGGGAGACCCAGTACTTC	CASSVEAGRETQYF
NA	TRBJ2-7	TRBD2	TRBV9	TGTGCCAGCAGCGCCGGACTAGCGGGGTCCTACGAGCAGTACTTC	CASSAGLAGSYEQYF
few	TRBJ2-1	NA	TRBV5-1	TGCGCCAGCAGCTTTTGGTCCGGAGATAGCTCCTACAATGAGCAGTTCTTC	CASSFWSGDSSYNEQFF